Shown below are 8 T cell receptor beta chains from a single sample sequenced in a study of T-cell reconstitution after alpha-beta-depleted transplantation in children. The TCRbeta library incorporated unique molecular identifiers. MiXCR, applied by TCRdb to the PCR reads, yields one record per CDR3 protein. The table shows 200,000 to 300,000 distinct CDR3 sequences, with 24% occurring only once. Material: PBMCs, mostly from graft donor cells, obtained 360 days after TCRalphabeta/CD19-depleted stem cell transplant. The source is a female patient aged 2-15 years who had a stem cell transplant for congenital amegakaryocytic thrombocytopenia, so the T cells may come from the graft donor.

The gene calls are TRBV27 and TRBJ2-7; no clear D gene. This CDR3 has 14 amino acids. Trimming stripped 5 bases from V and 5 bases from J, with 16 bases between. Per the germline V gene, CDR1 is MNHEY and CDR2 is SMNVEV (reference sequence). CDR3 DNA: TGTGCCAGCAGTCCCGTATACCTCAGAAACGAGCAGTACTTC. Protein sequence: CASSPVYLRNEQYF.

This clonotype has just a few counts. V and J are TRBV10-2 and TRBJ2-5; the D is unclear. V lost 0 bases to trimming and J lost 3 bases, with 8 bases between them. Germline V gene sequence: CDR1 WSHSY, CDR2 SAAADI. The CDR3 spans 14 residues. CDR3 loop: CASSESRIEETQYF. DNA of the CDR3: TGCGCCAGCAGTGAGTCGAGGATAGAAGAGACCCAGTACTTC.

This clonotype has at least ten counts. The chain employs TRBV4-2 and TRBJ2-1; 8 bases align to TRBD1. This CDR3 has 15 amino acids. Germline assignment: CDR1 LGHNA and CDR2 YNFKEQ. Unmatched junction bases numbered 2, after V lost 4 bases and J lost 0 bases. In nucleotides, the CDR3 is TGTGCCAGCAGCCCAGACAGGGGCTCCTACAATGAGCAGTTCTTC. Its translation: CASSPDRGSYNEQFF.

This clonotype was observed a handful of times. The chain recombines TRBV6-6 with TRBJ2-1, with a possible D match to TRBD1 (6 bases). V was cut by 5 bases and J by 14 bases, with 19 bases left in between. Germline CDR1 is MNHNY and CDR2 is SVGAGI (reference sequence). The CDR3 has 13 amino acids. CDR3 bases: TGTGCCAGCAGTCCGAATCGACCGGGACAAGAGTTCTTC. It codes for CASSPNRPGQEFF.

This clonotype was recorded a few times. The genes are TRBV29-1 and TRBJ1-1; tentative D call: TRBD1 (5 bases). Germline values: CDR1 SQVTM, CDR2 ANQGSEA. Deletions cut 7 bases from V and 3 bases from J, with 15 bases between. This CDR3 has 13 residues. CDR3 region: CSGKQAADTEAFF. In DNA, the CDR3 is TGCAGCGGGAAACAGGCGGCGGACACTGAAGCTTTCTTT.

This clonotype turned up a few times. J is TRBJ1-1 and V is TRBV28; TRBD1 matches 8 bases. The germline V gene encodes CDR1 MDHEN and CDR2 SYDVKM. With V trimmed by 5 bases and J by 3 bases, 5 bases remained unmatched. The CDR3 is 14 residues long. The CDR3 protein is CASSTGQGHTEAFF. For the CDR3, the DNA is TGTGCCAGCAGTACAGGACAGGGTCACACTGAAGCTTTCTTT. The entire variable domain, with the rest obtained from reference TRBV28 and TRBJ1-1, is as follows: DVKVTQSSRYLVKRTGEKVFLECVQDMDHENMFWYRQDPGLGLRLIYFSYDVKMKEKGDIPEGYSVSREKKERFSLILESASTNQTSMYLCASSTGQGHTEAFFGQGTRLTVV.

This clonotype turned up a few times. This chain links TRBV27 with TRBJ1-5; D is undetermined. The germline V gene encodes CDR1 MNHEY and CDR2 SMNVEV (reference sequence). V was shortened by 2 bases and J by 7 bases, with 6 bases between the two germline ends. This CDR3 contains 12 residues. The CDR3 protein is CASSLTEQPQHF. CDR3 sequence (DNA): TGTGCCAGCAGTTTAACGGAACAGCCCCAGCATTTT.

V is TRBV6-1 and J is TRBJ1-4; D perhaps matches TRBD1 (6 bases). V was trimmed by 2 bases and J by 10 bases, leaving 11 bases between them. Germline CDR1 and CDR2: MNHNS and SASEGT. This CDR3 has 13 amino acids. The CDR3 sequence: CASSEPGASKLFF. The CDR3 region has the DNA TGTGCCAGCAGTGAACCGGGGGCGTCAAAACTGTTTTTT.